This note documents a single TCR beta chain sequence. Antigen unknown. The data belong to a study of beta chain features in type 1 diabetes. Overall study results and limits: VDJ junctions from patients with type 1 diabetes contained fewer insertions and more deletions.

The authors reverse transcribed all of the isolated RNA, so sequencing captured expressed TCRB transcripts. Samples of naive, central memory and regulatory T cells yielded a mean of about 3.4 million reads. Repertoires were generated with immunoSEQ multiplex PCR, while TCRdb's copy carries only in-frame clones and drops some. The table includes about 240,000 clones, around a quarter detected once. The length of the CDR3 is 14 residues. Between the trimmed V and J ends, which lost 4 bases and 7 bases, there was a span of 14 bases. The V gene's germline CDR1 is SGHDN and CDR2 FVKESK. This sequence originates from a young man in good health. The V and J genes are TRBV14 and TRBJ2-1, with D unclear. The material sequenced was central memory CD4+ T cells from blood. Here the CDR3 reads CASSPRVFGNEQFF. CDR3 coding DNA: TGTGCCAGCAGCCCCCGAGTCTTTGGGAATGAGCAGTTCTTC.